This TCR beta chain was sequenced in a study of blood T cell repertoires in COVID-19. Profiling relied on immunoSEQ multiplex PCR, and the TCRdb table lists in-frame clones only, not all of them. Here the sample spans some 250,000 clones, 80% to 90% being singletons. The CDR3 runs 13 residues. The V gene's germline CDR1 is LGHNA and CDR2 YNFKEQ. V lost 0 bases to trimming and J lost 5 bases, with 5 bases between them. This clone turned up a few times. The sample contains more than one DNA sequence encoding this CDR3. The age range of participants was about 18 to 90 years, with residence in about two dozen US areas.

This sequence joins TRBV4-2 and TRBJ1-5; weak D call: TRBD1 (5 bases). The sequence was obtained from a woman in her forties or fifties who had recovered from COVID-19. Sequenced sample: PBMCs or T cells enriched from blood (not recorded which). The chain's CDR3 is CASSQDRDQPQHF. The CDR3 nucleotides are TGTGCCAGCAGCCAAGACAGGGATCAGCCCCAGCATTTT.